What follows are 10 T cell receptor beta chains derived from one specimen sequenced in a study of PD-L1 blockade in urothelial cancer. The table came from immunoSEQ multiplex PCR; TCRdb's copy has only in-frame clones and leaves some out. Seen here are 80,000 to 95,000 clones, roughly 85% observed once, and the top ten hold around 8.1%. The time point is: peripheral blood 6 weeks after treatment start. The sample consisted of PBMCs, taken around atezolizumab (anti-PD-L1) treatment. The receptors shown here come from an older man with urothelial cancer.

This sequence joins TRBV27 and TRBJ1-5; 7 bases agree with TRBD1. V lost 6 bases and J lost 0; bases outside the gene matches: 2. The germline V gene has CDR1 MNHEY and CDR2 SMNVEV (reference sequence). The CDR3 runs 14 residues. DNA of the CDR3: TGTGCCAGCAGCGACAGGGATAGCAATCAGCCCCAGCATTTT. This sequence encodes CASSDRDSNQPQHF.

The chain is built from TRBV6-5 and TRBJ1-2; 10 positions agree with TRBD1. Germline V gene sequence: CDR1 MNHEY, CDR2 SVGAGI. Germline trimming cut 3 bases from V and 11 bases from J; bases unmatched to any gene: 9. The CDR3 has 14 residues. The CDR3 DNA sequence: TGTGCCAGCAGTTATGGGACAGGGGCCCCGGAATACACCTTC. Residues: CASSYGTGAPEYTF.

V is TRBV7-3 and J is TRBJ1-4, with 9 bases that match TRBD1. V lost 5 bases, J lost 12 bases, and 13 bases stayed unmatched. This CDR3 contains 15 residues. Germline V gene lookup returns CDR1 SGHTA and CDR2 FQGTGA. CDR3 bases: TGTGCCAGCAGCCTAAACGGGGACAGGGTTGATGAACTGTTTTTT. Residues: CASSLNGDRVDELFF. The whole variable domain, remainder taken from reference TRBV7-3 and TRBJ1-4, is GAGVSQTPSNKVTEKGKYVELRCDPISGHTALYWYRQSLGQGPEFLIYFQGTGAADDSGLPNDRFFAVRPEGSVSTLKIQRTERGDSAVYLCASSLNGDRVDELFFGSGTQLSVL.

This clone was seen a handful of times. This sequence joins TRBV5-8 and TRBJ1-2; D perhaps matches TRBD1 (6 bases). CDR1 is SGHTS and CDR2 is YDEGEE in the germline V gene. Trimming stripped 2 bases from V and 3 bases from J, with 11 bases between. The CDR3 totals 14 residues. CDR3 loop: CASSLGGSDYGYTF. As DNA, the CDR3 is TGTGCCAGCAGCTTAGGGGGAAGTGACTATGGCTACACCTTC.

The V gene is TRBV9, the J gene TRBJ1-1, with D possibly matching TRBD1 (5 bases). This CDR3 is built from 14 residues. The V end lost 0 bases, the J end lost 4 bases, and 10 bases lay between the germline ends. Germline CDR1 SGDLS, CDR2 YYNGEE. The CDR3 DNA reads TGTGCCAGCAGCGTAGATTTGCAGGGCACTGAAGCTTTCTTT. Translating gives CASSVDLQGTEAFF. Looking up the rest from reference TRBV9 and TRBJ1-1 gives the full variable domain: DSGVTQTPKHLITATGQRVTLRCSPRSGDLSVYWYQQSLDQGLQFLIQYYNGEERAKGNILERFSAQQFPDLHSELNLSSLELGDSALYFCASSVDLQGTEAFFGQGTRLTVV.

This clone was detected once. CDR3 DNA: TGTGCCAGCAGCCCAATGGCGGGTGCCTACAATGAGCAGTTCTTC. Amino acid sequence: CASSPMAGAYNEQFF. The genes are TRBV9 and TRBJ2-1; D is perhaps TRBD2 (5 bases). This CDR3 spans 15 amino acids. In germline, CDR1 is SGDLS, CDR2 YYNGEE. V was trimmed by 4 bases and J by 2 bases, leaving 13 bases between them.

The rearrangement joins TRBV7-2 to TRBJ2-1, with TRBD2 matching over 9 bases. There are 16 residues in the CDR3. Germline assignment: CDR1 SGHTA and CDR2 FQGNSA. The ends lost 5 bases at V and 5 bases at J; junction bases unmatched: 10. The CDR3 loop is CASSPSGNWDDNEQFF. The CDR3, as DNA: TGTGCCAGCAGCCCTAGCGGGAACTGGGATGACAATGAGCAGTTCTTC.

The chain recombines TRBV27 with TRBJ2-5; TRBD1 is a possible D gene (6 bases). From germline, CDR1 is MNHEY and CDR2 SMNVEV (reference sequence). V was trimmed by 4 bases and J by 2 bases, leaving 17 bases between them. This CDR3 is 16 amino acids long. This chain's CDR3 is CASSSLLEGVQETQYF. DNA of the CDR3: TGTGCCAGCAGTTCCCTATTAGAGGGGGTTCAAGAGACCCAGTACTTC.

Here the CDR3 DNA reads TGTGCCACCTCGACGGGCTATGGCTACACCTTC. Translating it yields CATSTGYGYTF. The chain carries TRBV6-5 and TRBJ1-2; D call uncertain. The CDR3 contains 11 residues. Trimming removed 10 bases from V and 4 bases from J, with 10 bases in between. Germline V gene sequence: CDR1 MNHEY, CDR2 SVGAGI.

The V and J genes are TRBV6-5 and TRBJ1-1, with D possibly matching TRBD1 (6 bases). This CDR3 has 13 amino acids. Germline CDR1 and CDR2: MNHEY and SVGAGI. Trimming cost V 5 bases and J 2 bases, with 9 bases left between them. The CDR3 region has the DNA TGTGCCAGCAGTCGGACAGCAAACACTGAAGCTTTCTTT. Translation gives CASSRTANTEAFF.